These T cell receptor beta chains were read from a single sample in a study of T-cell reconstitution after alpha-beta-depleted transplantation in children. TCRdb fed the PCR reads into MiXCR, producing one record per CDR3 protein. The sample shows about 870,000 distinct CDR3 sequences, approximately 15% of them seen only once. The material was PBMCs, mostly from graft donor cells, obtained 360 days after TCRalphabeta/CD19-depleted stem cell transplant. The receptors stem from a male patient between 5 and 17 years old who had a stem cell transplant for acute lymphoblastic leukemia, so the T cells may come from the graft donor. Both conserved end residues are part of each CDR3. D genes are given only for firm matches. Clone size is given for some rows only: seen once, a few or many times, or a class if the clone is expanded.

TRBD2,.,TRBJ2-7,TRBV20-1,TGCAGTGCAAAGCTACGTGGGACTAGCGGAACCTACGAGCAGTACTTC,CSAKLRGTSGTYEQYF
.,.,TRBJ2-2,TRBV5-1,TGCGCCAGCAGCTTAATAAAGGGTCGATCCGGGGAGCTGTTTTTT,CASSLIKGRSGELFF
TRBD2,many,TRBJ2-1,TRBV29-1,TGCAGCGTGACCGGGACTAGCGTTTACAATGAGCAGTTCTTC,CSVTGTSVYNEQFF
TRBD2,.,TRBJ2-5,TRBV25-1,TGTGCCATCGCCGGGGGGGAGACCCAGTACTTC,CAIAGGETQYF
TRBD2,many,TRBJ2-7,TRBV20-1,TGCAGTGCAATGACTAGCGGACCCTCCTACGAGCAGTACTTC,CSAMTSGPSYEQYF
TRBD2,many,TRBJ2-5,TRBV29-1,TGCAGCGTTGAATCCCAGGCTAGCGGGAGGGGACGGGAGACCCAGTACTTC,CSVESQASGRGRETQYF
.,.,TRBJ1-1,TRBV20-1,TGCAGTGCTAGACAGGGACGGCTGAACACTGAAGCTTTCTTT,CSARQGRLNTEAFF
TRBD2,.,TRBJ2-3,TRBV2,TGTGCCAGCAGTGAATCTAGCGGGAGGGCTGCAGATACGCAGTATTTT,CASSESSGRAADTQYF
.,.,TRBJ2-7,TRBV5-1,TGCGCCAGCAGCTTGGGGAAAGGGCGTGGAGAGCAGTACTTC,CASSLGKGRGEQYF
.,.,TRBJ2-3,TRBV12-3/TRBV12-4,TGTACCAGCACCCTTGGGCTCGCGGATACGCAGTATTTT,CTSTLGLADTQYF
TRBD2,.,TRBJ2-1,TRBV11-2,TGTGCCAGCAGCTCGCCAGTAGCGGGTTCAGTCTCCGGCTCCTACAATGAGCAGTTCTTC,CASSSPVAGSVSGSYNEQFF
.,few,TRBJ2-7,TRBV27,TGTGCCAGCAGTTTACGGGACGGGTGGTACGAGCAGTACTTC,CASSLRDGWYEQYF
.,few,TRBJ1-1,TRBV25-1,TGTGCCAGCAGTCCGGCAGGGAGAAACACTGAAGCTTTCTTT,CASSPAGRNTEAFF
.,.,TRBJ2-7,TRBV27,TGTGCCAGCAGTTTCTGGGGTTCGGAGCAGTACTTC,CASSFWGSEQYF
.,.,TRBJ1-5,TRBV11-2,TGTGCCAGCAGCTCGAATGCTAATAGCAATCAGCCCCAGCATTTT,CASSSNANSNQPQHF
TRBD2,many,TRBJ2-3,TRBV6-5,TGTGCCAGCAGTTATGGGGGACTAGCGTTCACAGATACGCAGTATTTT,CASSYGGLAFTDTQYF
.,few,TRBJ2-1,TRBV27,TGTGCCAGCAGTATCGGAAAACCTTGGTACAATGAGCAGTTCTTC,CASSIGKPWYNEQFF
.,many,TRBJ2-3,TRBV5-5,TGTGCCAGCAGCTTCGCGGGTTGGGGCACAGATACGCAGTATTTT,CASSFAGWGTDTQYF
.,.,TRBJ2-3,TRBV5-1,TGCGCCAGCAGCTTGGCACGGGACACAGATACGCAGTATTTT,CASSLARDTDTQYF
.,.,TRBJ1-4,TRBV6-5,TGTGCCAGCAGTTACTTACGGGACGGGGGTTCAACTAATGAAAAACTGTTTTTT,CASSYLRDGGSTNEKLFF
TRBD2,many,TRBJ2-7,TRBV5-1,TGCGCCAGCAGGCCCGGGAGGGCCCTCTCCTACGAGCAGTACTTC,CASRPGRALSYEQYF
TRBD2,few,TRBJ2-7,TRBV29-1,TGCAGCGTTGTGGGCGGGAGGGGGTTCTACGAGCAGTACTTC,CSVVGGRGFYEQYF
.,.,TRBJ1-6,TRBV20-1,TGCAGTGCTAGTAGGTTGGGGCCCAGCTCCTATAATTCACCCCTCCACTTT,CSASRLGPSSYNSPLHF
TRBD1,few,TRBJ1-5,TRBV20-1,TGCAGTGCATTGTTACCTCCGGGACAGGCAACTTCCAATCAGCCCCAGCATTTT,CSALLPPGQATSNQPQHF
.,.,TRBJ2-7,TRBV9,TGTGCCAGCAGCCTGGGGGCTGATAGCTCCTACGAGCAGTACTTC,CASSLGADSSYEQYF
TRBD2,.,TRBJ2-7,TRBV20-1,TGCAGTGCTTTTAGCGGGATTAGCGAGCAGTACTTC,CSAFSGISEQYF
TRBD2,.,TRBJ2-1,TRBV5-1,TGCGCCAGCAGCTTGGGGGACCCTAGCGGTAACAATGAGCAGTTCTTC,CASSLGDPSGNNEQFF
TRBD2,many,TRBJ2-1,TRBV25-1,TGTGCCAGCAGAGACCGGGACTATTATTACAATGAGCAGTTCTTC,CASRDRDYYYNEQFF
.,.,TRBJ1-3,TRBV14,TGTGCCAGCAGCCAAGCGGGGGCTGGAAACACCATATATTTT,CASSQAGAGNTIYF
.,many,TRBJ1-1,TRBV7-8,TGTGCCAGCAGCTTAGTGGGGGGGCCTGAAGCTTTCTTT,CASSLVGGPEAFF
TRBD2,many,TRBJ2-1,TRBV29-1,TGCAGCGTCCTTAGCGGGCCTACCTACAATGAGCAGTTCTTC,CSVLSGPTYNEQFF
.,.,TRBJ2-7,TRBV29-1,TGCAGCGTAATGACAATAGGTGGGCAGTACTTC,CSVMTIGGQYF
.,few,TRBJ2-7,TRBV25-1,TGTGCCAGCAGTGAAGCGTCGACCTACGAGCAGTACTTC,CASSEASTYEQYF
TRBD2,.,TRBJ2-3,TRBV5-1,TGCGCCAGCACCATAGCGGGCTACACAGATACGCAGTATTTT,CASTIAGYTDTQYF
.,few,TRBJ2-7,TRBV20-1,TGCAGTGCTAAGTCAGCTGGCGAGCAGTACTTC,CSAKSAGEQYF
TRBD2,few,TRBJ2-3,TRBV5-1,TGCGCCAGCAGCTTGGGGAAGACTAGCGTCTCTAGCACAGATACGCAGTATTTT,CASSLGKTSVSSTDTQYF
TRBD1,.,TRBJ2-6,TRBV27,TGTGCCAGCTCAAGACAGGGAGCTGGGGCCAACGTCCTGACTTTC,CASSRQGAGANVLTF
.,few,TRBJ1-1,TRBV20-1,TGCAGTGCTAGGGGAGACATGAACACTGAAGCTTTCTTT,CSARGDMNTEAFF
TRBD1,.,TRBJ2-7,TRBV6-1,TGTGCCAGTAGCCTTGGGGGCTTACGGGACAGAGTAAACGAGCAGTACTTC,CASSLGGLRDRVNEQYF
TRBD1,.,TRBJ1-5,TRBV6-5,TGTGCCAGCGGTTCGGACAGGTACAATCAGCCCCAGCATTTT,CASGSDRYNQPQHF
.,many,TRBJ2-6,TRBV5-1,TGCGCCAGCAGCAAAGGGGACACTGGGGCCAACGTCCTGACTTTC,CASSKGDTGANVLTF
.,.,TRBJ2-7,TRBV5-1,TGCGCCAGCAGCTTGGAAGCGCGAGGAGGCCCCTACGAGCAGTACTTC,CASSLEARGGPYEQYF
TRBD1,.,TRBJ2-7,TRBV4-1,TGCGCCAGCACAGGGACAGGGTCGTCCTACGAGCAGTACTTC,CASTGTGSSYEQYF
.,.,TRBJ2-1,TRBV7-2,TGTGCCAGCAGCCCCCCTGAGTGGGGACCCTACAATGAGCAGTTCTTC,CASSPPEWGPYNEQFF
TRBD2,few,TRBJ2-7,TRBV13,TGTGCCAGCAGCTTCGCTGTAGCGGGGCCCTACGAGCAGTACTTC,CASSFAVAGPYEQYF
.,.,TRBJ2-2,TRBV18,TGTGCCAGCTCACCACCGGCCGTCATCGCCGGGGAGCTGTTTTTT,CASSPPAVIAGELFF
.,few,TRBJ2-1,TRBV24-1,TGTGCCACCAGTGATGCAGGGGTGAATGAGCAGTTCTTC,CATSDAGVNEQFF
TRBD2,.,TRBJ2-2,TRBV5-5,TGTGCCAGCAGCTTGGTCCTAGCGGGAACCGGGGAGCTGTTTTTT,CASSLVLAGTGELFF